This note documents a single TCR beta chain sequence. As handled by the study authors: Amplification with reference gene primers provided the estimates of nucleated cell counts. The table came from immunoSEQ multiplex PCR; TCRdb's copy has only in-frame clones and leaves some out. D and trimming were read from the DNA, whereas the V and J calls and clone size are those reported in that table. The sample shows tens of thousands of clones, roughly 84% of them seen only once. The data originate from a study of blood T cell repertoires in COVID-19. Turning to the study itself: Some COVID-19 samples were acute and others convalescent; all came from the United States, Italy and Spain. T cells, B-cell-depleted T cells, or PBMCs supplied cDNA or gDNA.

V gave up 3 bases and J gave up 4 bases, with 21 bases separating them. Germline CDR1 SEHNR, CDR2 FQNEAQ (reference sequence). The CDR3 totals 17 residues. This chain joins TRBV7-9 and TRBJ1-1; TRBD1 might be the D (6 bases). This sequence was found in a man aged 70-80 years with active COVID-19. What was sequenced was peripheral blood. The CDR3 DNA reads TGTGCCAGCAGCTTGGGGGGGCGATCATACGAACCCACTGAAGCTTTCTTT. This gives the protein CASSLGGRSYEPTEAFF.